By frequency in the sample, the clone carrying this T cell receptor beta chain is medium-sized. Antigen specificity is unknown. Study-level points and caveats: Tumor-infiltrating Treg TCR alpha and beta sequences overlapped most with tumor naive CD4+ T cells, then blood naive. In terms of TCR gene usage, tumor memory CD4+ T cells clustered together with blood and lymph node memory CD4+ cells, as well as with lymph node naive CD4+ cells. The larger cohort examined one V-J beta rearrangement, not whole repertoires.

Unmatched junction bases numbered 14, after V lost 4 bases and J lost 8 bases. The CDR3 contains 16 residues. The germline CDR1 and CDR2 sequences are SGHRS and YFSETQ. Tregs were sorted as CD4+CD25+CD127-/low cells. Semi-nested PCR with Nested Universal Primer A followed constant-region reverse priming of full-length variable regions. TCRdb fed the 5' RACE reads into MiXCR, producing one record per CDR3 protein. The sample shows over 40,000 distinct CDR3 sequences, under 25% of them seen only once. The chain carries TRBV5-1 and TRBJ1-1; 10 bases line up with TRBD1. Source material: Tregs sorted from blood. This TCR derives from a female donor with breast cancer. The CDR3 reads CASSRRDSTGQGEAFF. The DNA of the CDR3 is TGCGCCAGCAGCCGACGAGATTCTACGGGACAGGGGGAAGCTTTCTTT. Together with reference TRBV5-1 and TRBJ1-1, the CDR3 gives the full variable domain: KAGVTQTPRYLIKTRGQQVTLSCSPISGHRSVSWYQQTPGQGLQFLFEYFSETQRNKGNFPGRFSGRQFSNSRSEMNVSTLELGDSALYLCASSRRDSTGQGEAFFGQGTRLTVV.